Below, 10 T cell receptor beta chains from the same sample are listed, as sequenced in a study of OX40 agonist ivuxolimab in advanced cancers. TCRdb's table, derived via immunoSEQ multiplex PCR, lists solely in-frame clones and lacks some. The table shows about 70,000 clones, with about 88% occurring only once. The material was CD4+ or CD8+ T cells sorted from blood, obtained in a trial of the OX40 agonist ivuxolimab. The receptors here all came from an adult with an advanced solid tumor such as melanoma, head and neck, liver or kidney cancer.

The chain links TRBV9 to TRBJ2-1; D is possibly TRBD2 (5 bases). The CDR3 covers 15 residues. Germline CDR1 SGDLS, CDR2 YYNGEE. Trimming shortened V by 0 bases and J by 7 bases, and 14 bases separated the two germline ends. As DNA, the CDR3 is TGTGCCAGCAGCGTAGTCGGCAACCCGGGGAATGAGCAGTTCTTC. Amino acid sequence: CASSVVGNPGNEQFF.

This clone was counted a few times. The DNA of the CDR3 is TGTGCCAGCAGTGTTAGCGGGACATCCTACAATGAGCAGTTCTTC. Its protein product is CASSVSGTSYNEQFF. The chain has TRBV6-6 and TRBJ2-1, with 8 bases identical to TRBD2. This CDR3 has 15 amino acids. In germline, CDR1 is MNHNY, CDR2 SVGAGI (reference sequence). After removal of 5 bases from V and 1 base from J, the junction contained 4 bases not matched to a gene.

This clone was recorded only once. The chain joins TRBV5-3 to TRBJ2-3; 9 nucleotides match TRBD1. TRBV5-3 is noted as an ORF with a role that remains uncertain. Losses at the gene ends were 8 bases for V and 6 bases for J; bases not matched to a gene: 10. This CDR3 contains 14 residues. CDR3 nucleotide sequence: TGTGCCAGCAGCCTGGGACAGGGCGCGGATACGCAGTATTTT. Its translation is CASSLGQGADTQYF.

The rearrangement links TRBV6-5 to TRBJ2-1; D possibly uses TRBD1 or TRBD2 (5 bases each). The ends were cut back, 0 bases at V and 0 bases at J, with 9 bases in the middle. CDR1 and CDR2 from the germline V gene are MNHEY and SVGAGI. The CDR3 has 16 residues. CDR3 nucleotide sequence: TGTGCCAGCAGTTACTCGACTGGGGGCTCCTACAATGAGCAGTTCTTC. It encodes CASSYSTGGSYNEQFF.

The rearrangement uses TRBV7-9 and TRBJ2-2; 10 positions agree with TRBD1. The germline V gene encodes CDR1 SEHNR and CDR2 FQNEAQ (reference sequence). There are 15 residues in the CDR3. V trimming: 5 bases; J trimming: 4 bases; junction bases outside the gene matches: 4. The DNA of the CDR3 is TGTGCCAGCAGCCTCGGGACAGGGGTCACCGGGGAGCTGTTTTTT. Protein sequence: CASSLGTGVTGELFF.

The chain has TRBV13 and TRBJ2-1; no clear D gene. This CDR3 region has 14 residues. Germline CDR1 is PRHDT and CDR2 is FYEKMQ (reference sequence). Trimming left V 0 bases short and J 7 bases short, with 10 bases between. The CDR3 sequence: CASSLGELMNEQFF. DNA of the CDR3: TGTGCCAGCAGCTTAGGCGAACTTATGAATGAGCAGTTCTTC.

This chain uses TRBV7-9 with TRBJ2-7, with D unresolved. In germline, CDR1 is SEHNR, CDR2 FQNEAQ (reference sequence). This CDR3 is 12 amino acids long. Trimming removed 5 bases from V and 3 bases from J, with 8 bases in between. The CDR3 DNA follows: TGTGCCAGCAGCCCGGACCTCTACGAGCAGTACTTC. Its protein is CASSPDLYEQYF.

The V and J genes are TRBV20-1 and TRBJ1-1, with no clear D. The CDR3 has 11 residues. V was pared by 6 bases and J by 0 bases, with 5 bases between. Germline assignment: CDR1 DFQATT and CDR2 SNEGSKA (reference sequence). For the CDR3, the DNA is TGCAGTGCCATCCTGAACACTGAAGCTTTCTTT. Amino acids: CSAILNTEAFF.

This chain joins TRBV7-9 and TRBJ2-7, with 7 bases matching TRBD1. Trimming took 3 bases from V and 2 from J; bases not matched to a gene: 7. The CDR3 totals 15 residues. Germline V gene lookup returns CDR1 SEHNR and CDR2 FQNEAQ (reference sequence). The CDR3 sequence: CASSFSSTGAYEQYF. The CDR3 DNA reads TGTGCCAGCAGCTTTTCTTCCACAGGGGCCTACGAGCAGTACTTC.

The genes are TRBV6-6 and TRBJ2-7, with 9 bases aligning to TRBD1. V trimming: 6 bases; J trimming: 5 bases; junction bases outside the gene matches: 8. Germline CDR1 reads MNHNY; CDR2 reads SVGAGI (reference sequence). CDR3 length: 14 residues. The CDR3: CASRPGQGVDEQYF. For the CDR3, the DNA is TGTGCCAGCAGACCGGGACAGGGAGTCGACGAGCAGTACTTC.